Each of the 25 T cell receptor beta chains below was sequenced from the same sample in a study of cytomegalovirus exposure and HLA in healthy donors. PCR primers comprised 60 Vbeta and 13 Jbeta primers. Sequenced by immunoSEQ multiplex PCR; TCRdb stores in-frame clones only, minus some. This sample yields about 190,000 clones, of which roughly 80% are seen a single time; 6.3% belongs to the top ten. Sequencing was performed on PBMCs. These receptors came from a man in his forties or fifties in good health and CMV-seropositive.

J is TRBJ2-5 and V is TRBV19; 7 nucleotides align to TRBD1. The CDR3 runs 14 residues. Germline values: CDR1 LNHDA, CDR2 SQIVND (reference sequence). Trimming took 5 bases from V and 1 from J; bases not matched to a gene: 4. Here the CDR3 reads CASSHNRGQETQYF. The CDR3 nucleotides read TGTGCCAGTAGTCACAACAGGGGCCAAGAGACCCAGTACTTC.

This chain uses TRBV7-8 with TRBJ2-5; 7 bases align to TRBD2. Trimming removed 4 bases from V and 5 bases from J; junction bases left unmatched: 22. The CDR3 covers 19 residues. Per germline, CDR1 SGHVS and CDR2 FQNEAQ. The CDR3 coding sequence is TGTGCCAGCAGCTCCCCGGGGGTTAGCGGGTCCGTTCCACAGGAGACCCAGTACTTC. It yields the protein CASSSPGVSGSVPQETQYF.

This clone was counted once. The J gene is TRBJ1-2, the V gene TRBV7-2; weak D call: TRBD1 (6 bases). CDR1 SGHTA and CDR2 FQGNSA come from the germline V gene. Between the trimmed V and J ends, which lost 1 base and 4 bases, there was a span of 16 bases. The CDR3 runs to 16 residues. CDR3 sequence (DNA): TGTGCCAGCAGCTTAGGCTTAGGGGGGGGGATCTATGGCTACACCTTC. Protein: CASSLGLGGGIYGYTF.

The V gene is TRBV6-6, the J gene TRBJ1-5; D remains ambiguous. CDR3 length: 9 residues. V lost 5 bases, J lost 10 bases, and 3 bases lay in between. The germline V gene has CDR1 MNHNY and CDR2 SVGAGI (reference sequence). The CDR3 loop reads CASSPPQHF. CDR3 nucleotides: TGTGCCAGCAGTCCTCCCCAGCATTTT.

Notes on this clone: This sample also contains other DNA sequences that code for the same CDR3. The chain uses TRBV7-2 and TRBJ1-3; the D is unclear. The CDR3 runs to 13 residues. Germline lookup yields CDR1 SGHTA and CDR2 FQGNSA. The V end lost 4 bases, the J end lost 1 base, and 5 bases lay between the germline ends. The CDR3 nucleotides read TGTGCCAGCAGCTCCTCTTCTGGAAACACCATATATTTT. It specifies CASSSSSGNTIYF.

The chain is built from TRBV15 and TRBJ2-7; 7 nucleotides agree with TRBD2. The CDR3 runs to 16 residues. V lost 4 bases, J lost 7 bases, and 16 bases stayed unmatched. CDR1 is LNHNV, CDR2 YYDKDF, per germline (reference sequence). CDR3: CATSKSRTRSLGEQYF. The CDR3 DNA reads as TGTGCCACCAGCAAATCAAGGACTAGGTCATTGGGGGAGCAGTACTTC.

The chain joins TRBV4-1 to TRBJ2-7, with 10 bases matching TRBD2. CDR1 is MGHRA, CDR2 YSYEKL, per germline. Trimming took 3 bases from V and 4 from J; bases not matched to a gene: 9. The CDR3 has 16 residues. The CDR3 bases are TGCGCCAGCAGCCAGGGTCTAGCGGGGGACGCATACGAGCAGTACTTC. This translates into CASSQGLAGDAYEQYF.

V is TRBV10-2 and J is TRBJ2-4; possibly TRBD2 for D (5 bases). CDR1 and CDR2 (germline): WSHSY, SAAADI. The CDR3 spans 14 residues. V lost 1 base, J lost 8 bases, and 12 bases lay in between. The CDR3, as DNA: TGCGCCAGCAGTGAGTTCGGGGAACCGGACATTCAGTACTTC. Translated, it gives CASSEFGEPDIQYF.

CDR3 nucleotides: TGTGCCAGCAGCTCCCAAATGCAGGGGCCCTCCTGGGCTTTCTTT. It codes for CASSSQMQGPSWAFF. This rearrangement joins TRBV11-2 to TRBJ1-1, with a weak D call TRBD1 (6 bases). Trimming removed 4 bases at V and 11 bases at J, with 23 bases between. Germline V gene lookup returns CDR1 SGHAT and CDR2 FQNNGV. The CDR3 covers 15 residues.

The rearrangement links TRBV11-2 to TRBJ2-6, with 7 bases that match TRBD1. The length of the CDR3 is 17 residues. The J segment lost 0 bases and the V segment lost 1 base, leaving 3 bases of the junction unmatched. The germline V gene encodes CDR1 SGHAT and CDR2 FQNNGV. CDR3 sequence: CASSLVAGGSGANVLTF. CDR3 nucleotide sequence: TGTGCCAGCAGCTTAGTTGCAGGGGGCTCTGGGGCCAACGTCCTGACTTTC.

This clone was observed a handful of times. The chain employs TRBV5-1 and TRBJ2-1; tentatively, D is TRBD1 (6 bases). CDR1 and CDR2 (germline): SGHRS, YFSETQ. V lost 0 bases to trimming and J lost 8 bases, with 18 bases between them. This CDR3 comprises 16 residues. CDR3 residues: CASSLATGGHMDEQFF. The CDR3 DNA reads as TGCGCCAGCAGCTTGGCGACAGGAGGACACATGGATGAGCAGTTCTTC.

The CDR3, as DNA: TGTGCCAGCAGCTTAGGGGGACTAGGGTGGGCTAACACCGGGGAGCTGTTTTTT. Encoded protein: CASSLGGLGWANTGELFF. The chain couples TRBV7-8 to TRBJ2-2; 8 bases map to TRBD2. There are 18 residues in the CDR3. The ends lost 1 base at V and 2 bases at J; junction bases unmatched: 9. CDR1 SGHVS and CDR2 FQNEAQ come from the germline V gene.

The CDR3 region has the DNA TGCGCCAGCAGCCGGCTGGGGGACTCAGGGGCCAACGTCCTGACTTTC. It yields the protein CASSRLGDSGANVLTF. The chain combines TRBV5-1 with TRBJ2-6; a weak D match, TRBD2 (6 bases). The germline V gene encodes CDR1 SGHRS and CDR2 YFSETQ. CDR3 length equals 16 residues. Trimming shortened V by 4 bases and J by 4 bases, and 15 bases separated the two germline ends.

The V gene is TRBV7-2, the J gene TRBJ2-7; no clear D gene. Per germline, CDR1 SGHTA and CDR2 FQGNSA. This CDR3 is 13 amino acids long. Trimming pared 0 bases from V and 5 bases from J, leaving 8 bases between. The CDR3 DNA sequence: TGTGCCAGCAGCTTAGCTACGGTCAACGAGCAGTACTTC. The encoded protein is CASSLATVNEQYF.

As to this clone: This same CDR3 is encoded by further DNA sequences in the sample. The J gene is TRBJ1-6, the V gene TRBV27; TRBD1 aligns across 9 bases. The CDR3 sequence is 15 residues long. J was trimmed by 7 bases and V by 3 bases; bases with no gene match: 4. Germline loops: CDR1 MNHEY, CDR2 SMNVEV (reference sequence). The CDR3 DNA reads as TGTGCCAGCAGTTTCGGGACAGGGAACAATTCACCCCTCCACTTT. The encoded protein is CASSFGTGNNSPLHF.

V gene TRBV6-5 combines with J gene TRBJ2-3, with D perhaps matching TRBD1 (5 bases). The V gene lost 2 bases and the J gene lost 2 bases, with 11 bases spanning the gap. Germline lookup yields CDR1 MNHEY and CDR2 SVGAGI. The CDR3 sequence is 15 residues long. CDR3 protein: CASSYQGSSTDTQYF. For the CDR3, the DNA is TGTGCCAGCAGTTACCAGGGTTCATCCACAGATACGCAGTATTTT.

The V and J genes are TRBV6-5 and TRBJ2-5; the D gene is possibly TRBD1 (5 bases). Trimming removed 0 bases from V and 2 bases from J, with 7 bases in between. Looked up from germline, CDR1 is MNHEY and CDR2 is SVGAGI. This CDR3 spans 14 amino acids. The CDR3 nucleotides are TGTGCCAGCAGTTACTCGGCAGGGCAAGAGACCCAGTACTTC. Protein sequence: CASSYSAGQETQYF.

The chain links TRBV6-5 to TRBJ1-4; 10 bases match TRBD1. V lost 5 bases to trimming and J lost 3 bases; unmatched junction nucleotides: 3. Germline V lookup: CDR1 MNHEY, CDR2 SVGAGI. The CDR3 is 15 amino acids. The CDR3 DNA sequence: TGTGCCAGCAGTCCGGGACAGGGGTCTAATGAAAAACTGTTTTTT. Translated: CASSPGQGSNEKLFF.

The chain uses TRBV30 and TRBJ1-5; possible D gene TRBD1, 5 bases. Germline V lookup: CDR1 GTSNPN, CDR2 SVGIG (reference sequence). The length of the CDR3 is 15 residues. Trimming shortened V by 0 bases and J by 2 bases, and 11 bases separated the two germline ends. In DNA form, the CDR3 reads TGTGCCTGGAGTGTACGGGGGGTTGGCAATCAGCCCCAGCATTTT. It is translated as CAWSVRGVGNQPQHF. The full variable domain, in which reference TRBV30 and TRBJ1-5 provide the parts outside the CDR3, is SQTIHQWPATLVQPVGSPLSLECTVEGTSNPNLYWYRQAAGRGLQLLFYSVGIGQISSEVPQNLSASRPQDRQFILSSKKLLLSDSGFYLCAWSVRGVGNQPQHFGDGTRLSIL.

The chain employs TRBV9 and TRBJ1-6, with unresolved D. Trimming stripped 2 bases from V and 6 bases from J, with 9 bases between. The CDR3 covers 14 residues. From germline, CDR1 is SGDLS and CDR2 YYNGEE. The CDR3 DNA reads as TGTGCCAGCAGCGTGGAGCTCCTTAATTCACCCCTCCACTTT. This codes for CASSVELLNSPLHF.

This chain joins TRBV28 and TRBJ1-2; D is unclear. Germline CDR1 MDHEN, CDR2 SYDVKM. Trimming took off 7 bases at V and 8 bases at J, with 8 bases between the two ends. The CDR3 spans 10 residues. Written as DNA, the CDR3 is TGTGCCAGCAAGGAGGAAGGCTACACCTTC. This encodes CASKEEGYTF.

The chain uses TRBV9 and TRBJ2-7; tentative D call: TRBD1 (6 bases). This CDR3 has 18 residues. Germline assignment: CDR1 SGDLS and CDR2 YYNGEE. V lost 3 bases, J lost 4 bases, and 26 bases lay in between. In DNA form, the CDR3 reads TGTGCCAGCAGCGGTCCGAGGGGGAAAGGCGTGGCAGGGTACGAGCAGTACTTC. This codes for CASSGPRGKGVAGYEQYF. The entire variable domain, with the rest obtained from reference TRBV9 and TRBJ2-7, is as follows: DSGVTQTPKHLITATGQRVTLRCSPRSGDLSVYWYQQSLDQGLQFLIQYYNGEERAKGNILERFSAQQFPDLHSELNLSSLELGDSALYFCASSGPRGKGVAGYEQYFGPGTRLTVT.

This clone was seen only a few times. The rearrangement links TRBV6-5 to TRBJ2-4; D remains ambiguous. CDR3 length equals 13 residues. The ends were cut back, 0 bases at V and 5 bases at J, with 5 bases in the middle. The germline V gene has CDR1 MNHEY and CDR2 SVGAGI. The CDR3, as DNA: TGTGCCAGCAGTTACTCGCAGGAAAACATTCAGTACTTC. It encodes CASSYSQENIQYF.

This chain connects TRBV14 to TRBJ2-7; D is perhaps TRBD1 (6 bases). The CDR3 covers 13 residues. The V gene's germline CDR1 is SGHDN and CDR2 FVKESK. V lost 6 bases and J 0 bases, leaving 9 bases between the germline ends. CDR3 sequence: CASRQGASYEQYF. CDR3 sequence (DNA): TGTGCCAGCAGACAGGGTGCCTCCTACGAGCAGTACTTC.

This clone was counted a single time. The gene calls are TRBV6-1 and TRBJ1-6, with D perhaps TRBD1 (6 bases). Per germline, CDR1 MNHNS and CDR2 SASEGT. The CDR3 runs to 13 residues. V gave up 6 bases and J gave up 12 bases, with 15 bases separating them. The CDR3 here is CASRNDRLIPLHF. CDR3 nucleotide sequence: TGTGCCAGCAGGAACGACAGGTTGATACCCCTCCACTTT.